These 8 T cell receptor beta chains were sequenced from one sample in a study of cytomegalovirus exposure and HLA in healthy donors. The PCR was carried out with 60 Vbeta primers and 13 Jbeta primers. Sequenced by immunoSEQ multiplex PCR; TCRdb stores in-frame clones only, minus some. Its listing shows some 110,000 clones. The sequencing sample was made of PBMCs. The receptors shown here come from a man younger than 45 in good health and CMV-seronegative.

The J gene is TRBJ2-7, the V gene TRBV5-1; D is unclear. Germline V lookup: CDR1 SGHRS, CDR2 YFSETQ. CDR3 length: 13 residues. Trimming removed 0 bases from V and 5 bases from J, with 9 bases in between. The CDR3 DNA reads TGCGCCAGCAGCTTGGGACACCCGGACGAGCAGTACTTC. Protein sequence: CASSLGHPDEQYF.

The chain has TRBV11-3 and TRBJ2-7; 8 bases align to TRBD1. Unmatched junction bases numbered 2, after V lost 1 base and J lost 6 bases. CDR1 and CDR2 (germline): SGHNT, YENEEA. The CDR3 contains 13 residues. CDR3 region: CASSLVQGGEQYF. The CDR3 nucleotides read TGTGCCAGCAGCTTAGTACAGGGGGGCGAGCAGTACTTC.

The rearrangement joins TRBV5-1 to TRBJ2-1; tentatively, D is TRBD1 (7 bases). Trimming pared 0 bases from V and 4 bases from J, leaving 14 bases between. The CDR3 covers 16 residues. CDR1 SGHRS and CDR2 YFSETQ come from the germline V gene. The DNA for the CDR3 is TGCGCCAGCAGCTTGGCCAGGGGGGTTGTTTACAATGAGCAGTTCTTC. It translates to CASSLARGVVYNEQFF.

The chain joins TRBV19 to TRBJ2-1; D may be TRBD2 (6 bases). V gave up 5 bases and J gave up 7 bases, with 18 bases separating them. Per the germline V gene, CDR1 is LNHDA and CDR2 is SQIVND (reference sequence). This CDR3 is built from 15 residues. CDR3 region: CASSSPGLARNEQFF. In DNA, the CDR3 is TGTGCCAGTAGTTCTCCGGGACTGGCTCGGAATGAGCAGTTCTTC.

The chain is built from TRBV6-5 and TRBJ1-5; D is unclear. Germline loops: CDR1 MNHEY, CDR2 SVGAGI. The germline V and J ends were trimmed by 6 bases and 7 bases, with 13 bases remaining between them. There are 13 residues in the CDR3. The CDR3 here is CASRFDFRQPQHF. The CDR3 DNA reads TGTGCCAGCAGGTTCGATTTTCGGCAGCCCCAGCATTTT.

The V call is TRBV29-1, the J call TRBJ2-3; no clear D. Between the trimmed V and J ends, which lost 4 bases and 2 bases, there was a span of 10 bases. The germline V gene encodes CDR1 SQVTM and CDR2 ANQGSEA. This CDR3 has 13 amino acids. The DNA of the CDR3 is TGCAGCGTTGCTAGACGGCTCACAGATACGCAGTATTTT. Amino acid sequence: CSVARRLTDTQYF.

This chain joins TRBV2 and TRBJ2-5, with TRBD2 identical over 10 bases. This CDR3 region has 15 residues. Per the germline V gene, CDR1 is SNHLY and CDR2 is FYNNEI. J was trimmed by 5 bases and V by 7 bases; bases with no gene match: 10. The CDR3 loop reads CASKTSGVPGETQYF. The CDR3 DNA reads TGTGCCAGCAAAACTAGCGGGGTCCCCGGGGAGACCCAGTACTTC. Full variable domain (outside the CDR3, taken from reference TRBV2 and TRBJ2-5): EPEVTQTPSHQVTQMGQEVILRCVPISNHLYFYWYRQILGQKVEFLVSFYNNEISEKSEIFDDQFSVERPDGSNFTLKIRSTKLEDSAMYFCASKTSGVPGETQYFGPGTRLLVL.

The V gene is TRBV28, the J gene TRBJ2-3; possible D gene TRBD2, 5 bases. The CDR3 consists of 14 residues. The ends were cut back, 2 bases at V and 9 bases at J, with 15 bases in the middle. CDR1 is MDHEN and CDR2 is SYDVKM in the germline V gene. CDR3 coding DNA: TGTGCCAGCAGTTTAATCCCGGAGGACCCGACGCAGTATTTT. It codes for CASSLIPEDPTQYF.